A single sample gave rise to the 27 T cell receptor beta chains below, sequenced in a study of T cells after yellow fever vaccination. MiXCR was run by TCRdb on the 5' RACE reads, yielding one entry per CDR3 protein. The sample holds about 58,000 distinct CDR3 sequences, around 7% seen once. Sequencing used CD8+ T cells sorted from PBMCs, obtained on the day of the first yellow fever vaccination. The receptors shown here come from a man in his late teens or twenties who received the YFV17D yellow fever vaccine.

This clonotype showed up many times. V and J are TRBV12-5 and TRBJ1-1; 9 bases are shared with TRBD1. The CDR3 length is 14 residues. Trimming at V came to 6 bases and at J to 5 bases, leaving 7 bases not matched to a gene. Germline values: CDR1 LGHNT, CDR2 FRNRAP. The CDR3 is CASGAGTGITEAFF. Written as DNA, the CDR3 is TGTGCTAGTGGAGCCGGGACAGGGATAACTGAAGCTTTCTTT.

This clonotype was detected ten times or more. The chain links TRBV28 to TRBJ2-5, with D perhaps assigned TRBD1 or TRBD2 (6 bases each). Germline values: CDR1 MDHEN, CDR2 SYDVKM. V was trimmed by 5 bases and J by 5 bases, leaving 18 bases between them. The CDR3 has 15 amino acids. CDR3 nucleotide sequence: TGTGCCAGCAGTCACTATGGGGGGCTGGGGGAGACCCAGTACTTC. Its protein is CASSHYGGLGETQYF.

There are many counts of this clonotype. This chain links TRBV4-2 with TRBJ2-1; D may be TRBD2 (7 bases). V was cut by 0 bases and J by 1 base, with 10 bases left in between. Per the germline V gene, CDR1 is LGHNA and CDR2 is YNFKEQ. This CDR3 has 16 amino acids. The CDR3 loop reads CASSQDKGGSYNEQFF. DNA of the CDR3: TGTGCCAGCAGCCAAGATAAGGGGGGGTCCTACAATGAGCAGTTCTTC.

The rearrangement links TRBV21-1 to TRBJ1-1; TRBD1 was called by the table and not checked on the DNA. TRBV21-1 counts as a pseudogene. The CDR3 extends over 17 amino acids. The CDR3 here is CASSKTDSASWDTEAFF. The CDR3 DNA reads TGTGCCAGCAGCAAGACGGATTCGGCGTCCTGGGACACTGAAGCTTTCTTT.

This rearrangement joins TRBV20-1 to TRBJ2-2; possibly TRBD1 for D (6 bases). This CDR3 is 14 amino acids long. The germline gives CDR1 DFQATT, CDR2 SNEGSKA (reference sequence). Trimming stripped 6 bases from V and 6 bases from J, with 17 bases between. CDR3 DNA: TGCAGTGCCAGGGACACATTCAAGCCCGGGGAGCTGTTTTTT. Its protein is CSARDTFKPGELFF.

The rearrangement links TRBV12-3 or TRBV12-4 to TRBJ2-2, with 10 bases identical to TRBD1. Germline trimming cut 7 bases from V and 0 bases from J; bases unmatched to any gene: 2. The CDR3 sequence is 15 residues long. As DNA, the CDR3 is TGTGCCAGCACGACAGGGGGCACGAACACCGGGGAGCTGTTTTTT. This gives the protein CASTTGGTNTGELFF.

CDR3 coding DNA: TGCAGCGATCACACATACGAGCAGTACGTC. Residues: CSDHTYEQYV. This chain joins TRBV29-1 and TRBJ2-7; the D is unclear. Between the trimmed V and J ends, which lost 7 bases and 4 bases, there was a span of 8 bases. This CDR3 is 10 amino acids long. Germline V CDR1 and CDR2: SQVTM, ANQGSEA.

The rearrangement links TRBV4-2 to TRBJ2-7; possible D gene TRBD2, 5 bases. The CDR3 extends over 14 amino acids. Germline loops: CDR1 LGHNA, CDR2 YNFKEQ. V gave up 4 bases and J gave up 2 bases, with 12 bases separating them. The CDR3 sequence is CASSRGLPTYEQYF. CDR3 nucleotide sequence: TGTGCCAGCAGCCGCGGGCTCCCCACCTACGAGCAGTACTTC.

This clonotype came up a few times. This rearrangement joins TRBV20-1 to TRBJ2-1, with 11 nucleotides matching TRBD2. The germline V gene has CDR1 DFQATT and CDR2 SNEGSKA (reference sequence). Germline trimming cut 4 bases from V and 6 bases from J; bases unmatched to any gene: 5. This CDR3 has 14 residues. CDR3 DNA: TGCAGTGCTAATCTAGCGGGGGGACGCAATGAGCAGTTCTTC. Translation: CSANLAGGRNEQFF.

This clonotype was picked up many times. The genes are TRBV9 and TRBJ1-1; D remains ambiguous. The CDR3 is 15 residues long. CDR1 and CDR2 from the germline V gene are SGDLS and YYNGEE. Trimming stripped 0 bases from V and 0 bases from J, with 9 bases between. The CDR3 is CASSVGVALNTEAFF. The CDR3 DNA sequence: TGTGCCAGCAGCGTAGGAGTGGCCCTGAACACTGAAGCTTTCTTT.

The V gene is TRBV20-1, the J gene TRBJ2-1, with a tentative D call TRBD2 (5 bases). V dropped 6 bases and J dropped 3 bases, with 12 bases sitting between them. This CDR3 is 13 amino acids long. Germline loops: CDR1 DFQATT, CDR2 SNEGSKA (reference sequence). The CDR3 DNA follows: TGCAGTGCGGAGGCAGGTGACTACAATGAGCAGTTCTTC. Translating gives CSAEAGDYNEQFF.

This clonotype was seen at least ten times. V usage is TRBV7-9 and J usage is TRBJ1-1; weak D call: TRBD1 (5 bases). The CDR3 is 14 residues long. V was clipped by 0 bases and J by 3 bases, with 8 bases between them. CDR1 is SEHNR and CDR2 is FQNEAQ in the germline V gene (reference sequence). The CDR3 loop reads CASSLAGVYTEAFF. DNA for the CDR3: TGTGCCAGCAGCTTAGCAGGGGTCTACACTGAAGCTTTCTTT.

The sample holds many counts of this clonotype. V usage is TRBV12-3 or TRBV12-4 and J usage is TRBJ2-1; TRBD2 is a possible D gene (5 bases). The CDR3 length is 14 residues. V lost 5 bases, J lost 7 bases, and 15 bases lay in between. The chain's CDR3 is CASSTQGPGNEQFF. The DNA of the CDR3 is TGTGCCAGCAGTACGCAAGGCCCGGGGAATGAGCAGTTCTTC.

A remark on this clonotype: A much larger clone differs from this one at a single base, so this may be a read error. The gene calls are TRBV7-6 and TRBJ2-1; D is unclear. Germline values: CDR1 SGHVS, CDR2 FNYEAQ. CDR3 length: 16 residues. Trimming left V 1 base short and J 0 bases short, with 10 bases between. The CDR3 sequence is CASSLGHSPSYNEQFF. The CDR3, as DNA: TGTGCCAGCAGCTTAGGGCACAGCCCCTCCTACAATGAGCAGTTCTTC. Drawing the rest from reference TRBV7-6 and TRBJ2-1, the complete variable domain is GAGVSQSPRYKVTKRGQDVALRCDPISGHVSLYWYRQALGQGPEFLTYFNYEAQQDKSGLPNDRFSAERPEGSISTLTIQRTEQRDSAMYRCASSLGHSPSYNEQFFGPGTRLTVL.

In its sample, this clonotype was seen many times. The chain links TRBV2 to TRBJ2-7; tentatively, D is TRBD1 (6 bases). V lost 6 bases to trimming and J lost 1 base, with 16 bases between them. This CDR3 has 15 amino acids. Per germline, CDR1 SNHLY and CDR2 FYNNEI. The CDR3 DNA is TGTGCCAGCAGCCCCACAGGGTTCGGGTCCTACGAGCAGTACGTC. Translation: CASSPTGFGSYEQYV.

This clonotype was seen a few times. V usage is TRBV9 and J usage is TRBJ2-3; D is uncertain. Per the germline V gene, CDR1 is SGDLS and CDR2 is YYNGEE. The CDR3 runs 17 residues. The V end was cut by 2 bases, the J end by 2 bases, with 18 bases between. The CDR3 spells CASSVIPWVDVTDTQYF. CDR3 in DNA: TGTGCCAGCAGCGTGATCCCCTGGGTAGATGTCACAGATACGCAGTATTTT.

The chain employs TRBV5-1 and TRBJ2-5, with 10 bases lining up with TRBD2. The germline CDR1 and CDR2 sequences are SGHRS and YFSETQ. This CDR3 has 16 amino acids. V was clipped by 2 bases and J by 1 base; unmatched bases: 5. The CDR3 region has the DNA TGCGCCAGCAGCTTTTTTACTAGCGGGACCCAAGAGACCCAGTACTTC. Protein product: CASSFFTSGTQETQYF.

This clonotype was counted ten times or more. The gene calls are TRBV6-2 or TRBV6-3 and TRBJ1-1; D call uncertain. The CDR3 runs 15 residues. Trimming shortened V by 7 bases and J by 0 bases, and 15 bases separated the two germline ends. CDR1 MNHEY and CDR2 SVGEGT come from the germline V gene. CDR3 protein: CASNRHADMNTEAFF. DNA for the CDR3: TGTGCCAGCAACAGACACGCTGACATGAACACTGAAGCTTTCTTT.

In its sample, this clonotype was seen many times. The chain couples TRBV30 to TRBJ2-1; 9 positions match TRBD1. Germline loops: CDR1 GTSNPN, CDR2 SVGIG (reference sequence). The CDR3 contains 12 residues. The junction had 6 bases not matched to a gene; V was cut back by 8 bases and J by 7 bases. This CDR3 is CALQGAPNEQFF. In DNA, the CDR3 is TGTGCCCTACAGGGGGCTCCTAATGAGCAGTTCTTC.

This clonotype occurred a few times. The CDR3 sequence: CASSLTQGATGELFF. The CDR3 region has the DNA TGCGCCAGCAGCTTAACCCAGGGGGCAACCGGGGAGCTGTTTTTT. The rearrangement joins TRBV5-1 to TRBJ2-2, with 8 bases aligning to TRBD1. CDR1 is SGHRS, CDR2 YFSETQ, per germline. The CDR3 contains 15 residues. V dropped 2 bases and J dropped 5; count of bases not matched to a gene: 5.

The CDR3 coding sequence is TGTGCCAGCAGCCCGGACCCGGCAGGGGATAACTATGGCTACACCTTC. Amino acids: CASSPDPAGDNYGYTF. The rearrangement joins TRBV7-8 to TRBJ1-2, with D perhaps TRBD1 (6 bases). The ends were cut back, 5 bases at V and 1 base at J, with 17 bases in the middle. Germline assignment: CDR1 SGHVS and CDR2 FQNEAQ. The CDR3 has 16 amino acids.

In this sample, this clonotype turned up many times. The V and J genes are TRBV5-1 and TRBJ2-1; D unclear. Germline V gives CDR1 SGHRS, CDR2 YFSETQ. The V end was cut by 1 base, the J end by 3 bases, with 8 bases between. There are 14 residues in the CDR3. The CDR3 DNA reads as TGCGCCAGCAGCTTGCATGGGAACTACAATGAGCAGTTCTTC. This codes for CASSLHGNYNEQFF.

About this clonotype itself: A much larger clone sits a single nucleotide away, making a read error possible. The chain uses TRBV5-1 and TRBJ2-5; 9 nucleotides align to TRBD1. Germline CDR1 is SGHRS and CDR2 is YFSETQ. The CDR3 is made up of 16 amino acids. The ends lost 2 bases at V and 4 bases at J; junction bases unmatched: 9. Here the CDR3 DNA reads TGCGCCAGCAGCTTCTCCCCGGGACAGGGCGGAGAGACCCAGTACTTC. Encoded protein: CASSFSPGQGGETQYF.

V is TRBV7-2 and J is TRBJ2-5; D is uncertain. Trimming stripped 5 bases from V and 5 bases from J, with 9 bases between. The CDR3 runs 12 residues. Per germline, CDR1 SGHTA and CDR2 FQGNSA. The DNA for the CDR3 is TGTGCCAGCAGCCAGTACTGGGAGACCCAGTACTTC. Translating it yields CASSQYWETQYF.

This clonotype was seen ten or more times. The chain couples TRBV12-3 or TRBV12-4 to TRBJ2-5, with 7 bases identical to TRBD2. J was trimmed by 4 bases and V by 1 base; bases with no gene match: 6. The CDR3 is 15 residues long. For the CDR3, the DNA is TGTGCCAGCAGTTTAGTATTCGGGGAGGGAGAGACCCAGTACTTC. Encoded protein: CASSLVFGEGETQYF.

At least ten counts were recorded for this clonotype. This sequence joins TRBV11-1 and TRBJ2-5; 14 bases match TRBD2. This CDR3 spans 18 amino acids. CDR1 and CDR2 from the germline V gene are SGHAT and FQDESV (reference sequence). V lost 5 bases to trimming and J lost 4 bases; unmatched junction nucleotides: 12. Written as DNA, the CDR3 is TGTGCCAGCAGCCGACGACTAGCGGGGGGGCGGGTCCTAGAGACCCAGTACTTC. Its translation: CASSRRLAGGRVLETQYF.

This clonotype was seen ten or more times. V and J are TRBV29-1 and TRBJ2-7, with D unresolved. Germline V gives CDR1 SQVTM, CDR2 ANQGSEA. Trimming took 1 base from V and 2 from J, leaving 18 bases between them. This CDR3 contains 16 residues. The chain's CDR3 is CSVEGAIGQHTYEQYF. CDR3 coding DNA: TGCAGCGTTGAAGGGGCCATAGGCCAGCACACCTACGAGCAGTACTTC.